One and the same sample provided the 7 T cell receptor beta chains below, sequenced in a study of cytomegalovirus exposure and HLA in healthy donors. PCR used 60 Vbeta primers and 13 Jbeta primers. Sequenced by immunoSEQ multiplex PCR; TCRdb stores in-frame clones only, minus some. This listing includes some 55,000 clones. Sequencing used PBMCs. The source of these receptors is a middle-aged woman in good health and CMV-seronegative.

The chain recombines TRBV5-1 with TRBJ1-6; 7 positions match TRBD1. V shed 1 base, J shed 8 bases, and the junction held 9 bases outside the gene matches. The CDR3 length is 16 residues. Germline CDR1 SGHRS, CDR2 YFSETQ. The CDR3: CASSLNAGTEDSPLHF. CDR3 bases: TGCGCCAGCAGCTTGAATGCCGGGACAGAAGATTCACCCCTCCACTTT. Complete variable domain (other parts from reference TRBV5-1 and TRBJ1-6): KAGVTQTPRYLIKTRGQQVTLSCSPISGHRSVSWYQQTPGQGLQFLFEYFSETQRNKGNFPGRFSGRQFSNSRSEMNVSTLELGDSALYLCASSLNAGTEDSPLHFGNGTRLTVT.

The gene calls are TRBV7-6 and TRBJ2-7; 9 positions agree with TRBD1. In germline, CDR1 is SGHVS, CDR2 FNYEAQ. The ends lost 0 bases at V and 4 bases at J; junction bases unmatched: 19. This CDR3 is 20 amino acids long. CDR3 sequence reads: CASSLALTLLTGTGHYEQYF. The CDR3 DNA sequence: TGTGCCAGCAGCTTAGCTCTAACTCTCCTTACCGGGACAGGGCATTACGAGCAGTACTTC.

CDR3 sequence: CASSPRGGTAYEQYF. In DNA, the CDR3 is TGTGCCAGCAGTCCCCGAGGGGGTACGGCGTACGAGCAGTACTTC. The chain combines TRBV27 with TRBJ2-7; weak D call: TRBD1 (6 bases). The CDR3 contains 15 residues. In germline, CDR1 is MNHEY, CDR2 SMNVEV (reference sequence). With 5 bases removed from V and 4 bases from J, the gap between germline ends came to 18 bases.

The rearrangement joins TRBV30 to TRBJ2-5; D may be TRBD2 (5 bases). This CDR3 is 15 amino acids long. V lost 0 bases to trimming and J lost 4 bases, with 15 bases between them. Germline V gene data show CDR1 as GTSNPN and CDR2 as SVGIG (reference sequence). As DNA, the CDR3 is TGTGCCTGGAGTGTACTACCCCAGGAGGCAGAGACCCAGTACTTC. Protein: CAWSVLPQEAETQYF.

The chain has TRBV5-1 and TRBJ2-7, with a weak D call TRBD2 (5 bases). This CDR3 region has 15 residues. Trimming stripped 0 bases from V and 2 bases from J, with 12 bases between. CDR1 and CDR2 from the germline V gene are SGHRS and YFSETQ. The CDR3 loop is CASSLDPGSAYEQYF. The DNA for the CDR3 is TGCGCCAGCAGCTTGGATCCCGGTAGCGCCTACGAGCAGTACTTC.

This chain joins TRBV5-4 and TRBJ2-7; TRBD2 agrees at 14 bases. V lost 2 bases and J lost 3; bases outside the gene matches: 10. The CDR3 totals 18 residues. Germline CDR1 is SGHNT and CDR2 is YYREEE (reference sequence). This chain's CDR3 is CASSFTGTSGRRGYEQYF. CDR3 nucleotides: TGTGCCAGCAGCTTCACCGGGACTAGCGGGAGAAGGGGCTACGAGCAGTACTTC.

This chain joins TRBV30 and TRBJ1-1; D might be TRBD1 (5 bases). There are 12 residues in the CDR3. Germline V gene sequence: CDR1 GTSNPN, CDR2 SVGIG (reference sequence). Trimming removed 4 bases at V and 4 bases at J, with 10 bases between. As DNA, the CDR3 is TGTGCCTGGACTCGGGGGGGCACTGAAGCTTTCTTT. It translates to CAWTRGGTEAFF.